The 18 T cell receptor beta chains listed next were all sequenced from one sample in a study of shared clonotypes between healthy human individuals. The data were produced by immunoSEQ multiplex PCR, yet TCRdb's version contains in-frame clones alone and is incomplete. The table has over a million clones, around 98% seen once; the top ten hold 0.45%. The sample consisted of naive CD4+ T cells sorted from blood. Subset specified: CD45RA+ positively selected. These receptors originate from a man aged 30 to 45 in good health.

The V and J genes are TRBV6-1 and TRBJ1-5; D may be TRBD1 (6 bases). Germline CDR1 is MNHNS and CDR2 is SASEGT. The V gene lost 5 bases and the J gene lost 7 bases, with 15 bases spanning the gap. The CDR3 totals 14 residues. The CDR3, as DNA: TGTGCCAGCAGTCGAGCAGGGGAGGAACAGCCCCAGCATTTT. It specifies CASSRAGEEQPQHF.

This chain uses TRBV18 with TRBJ1-4; 7 bases align to TRBD1. CDR1 and CDR2 (germline): KGHSH, LQKENI. The CDR3 runs 17 residues. V lost 3 bases, J lost 5 bases, and 12 bases stayed unmatched. The CDR3 here is CASSPARRQGLNEKLFF. CDR3 nucleotides: TGTGCCAGCTCACCCGCTAGGAGACAGGGATTGAATGAAAAACTGTTTTTT.

V and J are TRBV18 and TRBJ1-5; no clear D gene. This CDR3 region has 14 residues. With 5 bases removed from V and 0 bases from J, the gap between germline ends came to 8 bases. Germline-derived CDR1 and CDR2 are KGHSH and LQKENI. CDR3 nucleotide sequence: TGTGCCAGCTCAGTGGACGTTAGCAATCAGCCCCAGCATTTT. Translating gives CASSVDVSNQPQHF. Full variable domain (missing parts from reference TRBV18 and TRBJ1-5): NAGVMQNPRHLVRRRGQEARLRCSPMKGHSHVYWYRQLPEEGLKFMVYLQKENIIDESGMPKERFSAEFPKEGPSILRIQQVVRGDSAAYFCASSVDVSNQPQHFGDGTRLSIL.

The chain couples TRBV9 to TRBJ1-3, with a weak D call TRBD1 (5 bases). V lost 0 bases, J lost 0 bases, and 16 bases lay in between. CDR1 is SGDLS, CDR2 YYNGEE, per germline. The CDR3 runs 18 residues. The CDR3 nucleotides read TGTGCCAGCAGCGTAGGCCCTCCACAGGACGTCTCTGGAAACACCATATATTTT. This translates into CASSVGPPQDVSGNTIYF.

V usage is TRBV2 and J usage is TRBJ2-7, with D perhaps TRBD1 or TRBD2 (5 bases each). The germline gives CDR1 SNHLY, CDR2 FYNNEI. The germline V and J ends were trimmed by 5 bases and 0 bases, with 11 bases remaining between them. This CDR3 has 14 residues. This chain's CDR3 is CASSTHGTSYEQYF. The CDR3 DNA sequence: TGTGCCAGCAGTACCCACGGGACCTCCTACGAGCAGTACTTC. Combining the CDR3 with reference TRBV2 and TRBJ2-7 gives the whole variable domain EPEVTQTPSHQVTQMGQEVILRCVPISNHLYFYWYRQILGQKVEFLVSFYNNEISEKSEIFDDQFSVERPDGSNFTLKIRSTKLEDSAMYFCASSTHGTSYEQYFGPGTRLTVT.

The CDR3 region is CASYTRGAGETQYF. The CDR3 nucleotides are TGTGCCAGTTATACCAGGGGGGCGGGAGAGACCCAGTACTTC. The chain couples TRBV28 to TRBJ2-5; D perhaps matches TRBD1 (7 bases). Germline CDR1 MDHEN, CDR2 SYDVKM. This CDR3 region has 14 residues. Trimming cost V 9 bases and J 4 bases, with 18 bases left between them.

The chain combines TRBV2 with TRBJ2-5, with D possibly being TRBD2 (5 bases). Germline CDR1 SNHLY, CDR2 FYNNEI. This CDR3 spans 15 amino acids. Trimming removed 5 bases from V and 5 bases from J, with 18 bases in between. CDR3 amino acids: CASSPTTPPGETQYF. The CDR3 DNA follows: TGTGCCAGCAGTCCAACGACCCCCCCGGGGGAGACCCAGTACTTC.

The chain is built from TRBV4-1 and TRBJ2-2, with 8 nucleotides matching TRBD1. This CDR3 is 20 amino acids long. V trimming: 2 bases; J trimming: 1 base; junction bases outside the gene matches: 15. CDR1 is MGHRA and CDR2 is YSYEKL in the germline V gene. The CDR3 DNA sequence: TGCGCCAGCAGCCAATGGCAGGTGGAGGCCGGACAGGGGAACACCGGGGAGCTGTTTTTT. Translation gives CASSQWQVEAGQGNTGELFF.

J is TRBJ1-1 and V is TRBV18; TRBD1 matches at 9 bases. Germline V gene sequence: CDR1 KGHSH, CDR2 LQKENI. V lost 3 bases to trimming and J lost 6 bases; unmatched junction nucleotides: 11. This CDR3 spans 16 amino acids. CDR3: CASSPRDRVASAEAFF. CDR3 sequence (DNA): TGTGCCAGCTCACCTCGGGACAGGGTAGCCAGTGCTGAAGCTTTCTTT.

The chain uses TRBV11-2 and TRBJ2-7, with D unclear. This CDR3 has 15 amino acids. The ends were cut back, 3 bases at V and 5 bases at J, with 17 bases in the middle. Germline V gives CDR1 SGHAT, CDR2 FQNNGV. CDR3: CASSLNGVGSHEQYF. The CDR3 nucleotides are TGTGCCAGCAGCTTGAATGGCGTTGGTTCCCACGAGCAGTACTTC.

This clone was detected only once. The chain joins TRBV5-1 to TRBJ2-1, with 8 bases identical to TRBD2. CDR3 length equals 19 residues. J lost 0 bases, V lost 4 bases, and 15 bases had no gene match. Germline V gene data show CDR1 as SGHRS and CDR2 as YFSETQ. CDR3 sequence reads: CASSKALAGGISSYNEQFF. Written as DNA, the CDR3 is TGCGCCAGCAGCAAGGCACTCGCGGGAGGCATTAGCTCCTACAATGAGCAGTTCTTC.

The rearrangement uses TRBV15 and TRBJ1-5, with D uncertain. CDR3 length equals 16 residues. Germline CDR1 LNHNV, CDR2 YYDKDF (reference sequence). Between the trimmed V and J ends, which lost 0 bases and 1 base, there was a span of 10 bases. Here the CDR3 DNA reads TGTGCCACCAGCAGAGACCTAGGAGAAAGCAATCAGCCCCAGCATTTT. This translates into CATSRDLGESNQPQHF. Combining the CDR3 with reference TRBV15 and TRBJ1-5 gives the whole variable domain DAMVIQNPRYQVTQFGKPVTLSCSQTLNHNVMYWYQQKSSQAPKLLFHYYDKDFNNEADTPDNFQSRRPNTSFCFLDIRSPGLGDTAMYLCATSRDLGESNQPQHFGDGTRLSIL.

The V and J genes are TRBV28 and TRBJ2-3; D is perhaps TRBD1 (6 bases). This CDR3 is built from 15 residues. The V end lost 6 bases, the J end lost 4 bases, and 17 bases lay between the germline ends. Germline V gives CDR1 MDHEN, CDR2 SYDVKM. This chain's CDR3 is CASSLSDRVADTQYF. The DNA of the CDR3 is TGTGCCAGCAGCTTGTCGGACAGAGTGGCAGATACGCAGTATTTT.

This chain joins TRBV18 and TRBJ2-3; 10 positions match TRBD2. CDR1 is KGHSH, CDR2 LQKENI, per germline. CDR3 length: 17 residues. The V segment lost 2 bases and the J segment 2 bases; nucleotides outside the gene matches: 7. The DNA of the CDR3 is TGTGCCAGCTCACCATGGGTCGGGACTAGCGCCACAGATACGCAGTATTTT. Translation: CASSPWVGTSATDTQYF. The entire variable domain, with the rest obtained from reference TRBV18 and TRBJ2-3, is as follows: NAGVMQNPRHLVRRRGQEARLRCSPMKGHSHVYWYRQLPEEGLKFMVYLQKENIIDESGMPKERFSAEFPKEGPSILRIQQVVRGDSAAYFCASSPWVGTSATDTQYFGPGTRLTVL.

The rearrangement links TRBV25-1 to TRBJ1-4, with D maybe TRBD1 (5 bases). V was clipped by 2 bases and J by 8 bases, with 15 bases between them. The CDR3 is 15 amino acids. Germline V gene lookup returns CDR1 MGHDK and CDR2 SYGVNS. The CDR3 region is CASSEGARAGEKLFF. DNA of the CDR3: TGTGCCAGCAGTGAAGGTGCCAGGGCAGGGGAAAAACTGTTTTTT. The entire variable domain, with the rest obtained from reference TRBV25-1 and TRBJ1-4, is as follows: EADIYQTPRYLVIGTGKKITLECSQTMGHDKMYWYQQDPGMELHLIHYSYGVNSTEKGDLSSESTVSRIRTEHFPLTLESARPSHTSQYLCASSEGARAGEKLFFGSGTQLSVL.

The rearrangement joins TRBV15 to TRBJ2-7; D is ambiguous. The CDR3 extends over 17 amino acids. V dropped 0 bases and J dropped 1 base, with 16 bases sitting between them. Germline CDR1 LNHNV, CDR2 YYDKDF (reference sequence). The CDR3 DNA is TGTGCCACCAGCAGAGATCTTGGCCCCCTGGGGTCCTACGAGCAGTACTTC. This sequence encodes CATSRDLGPLGSYEQYF.

This chain connects TRBV4-3 to TRBJ2-2; 9 bases fit TRBD2. Germline trimming cut 3 bases from V and 2 bases from J; bases unmatched to any gene: 13. The germline V gene has CDR1 LGHNA and CDR2 YSLEER. The CDR3 sequence is 19 residues long. The CDR3, as DNA: TGCGCCAGCAGCCAGGCGTCACCCCGCCTAGCGGGAAACACCGGGGAGCTGTTTTTT. Encoded protein: CASSQASPRLAGNTGELFF.

The V and J genes are TRBV9 and TRBJ2-3; perhaps TRBD1 as D (6 bases). The germline V gene has CDR1 SGDLS and CDR2 YYNGEE. Trimming took off 3 bases at V and 3 bases at J, with 11 bases between the two ends. The CDR3 contains 14 residues. In DNA form, the CDR3 reads TGTGCCAGCAGCGCCCGGGACATAACAGATACGCAGTATTTT. Amino acids: CASSARDITDTQYF.